This passage covers 6 T cell receptor beta chains from one sample sequenced in a study of PD-1 blockade in classical Hodgkin lymphoma. Every patient was affected by relapse after autologous stem cell transplantation, while exposure to brentuximab vedotin was not uniform. TCRdb's copy holds only in-frame clones and misses some; the assay was immunoSEQ multiplex PCR. This sample has 42,000 or so clones, with around 86% found just once. The sample here was peripheral blood mononuclear cells (PBMCs), taken before the second cycle of nivolumab. Every receptor here comes from a human donor with classical Hodgkin lymphoma.

The V call is TRBV4-2, the J call TRBJ2-1; TRBD1 is a possible D gene (6 bases). The length of the CDR3 is 17 residues. The V and J ends lost 0 bases and 3 bases respectively, with 15 bases between them. Germline assignment: CDR1 LGHNA and CDR2 YNFKEQ. Here the CDR3 DNA reads TGTGCCAGCAGCCAAGATGAAGGGGGAACCCACTACAATGAGCAGTTCTTC. This gives the protein CASSQDEGGTHYNEQFF.

This rearrangement joins TRBV7-6 to TRBJ2-7; 7 positions match TRBD2. The CDR3 totals 17 residues. J lost 3 bases, V lost 1 base, and 12 bases had no gene match. Germline CDR1 is SGHVS and CDR2 is FNYEAQ. CDR3 nucleotides: TGTGCCAGCAGCTTAGTGGATTGGCAGGGAGGGGACTACGAGCAGTACTTC. This encodes CASSLVDWQGGDYEQYF.

The chain couples TRBV6-5 to TRBJ1-5; 7 positions agree with TRBD1. After removal of 4 bases from V and 4 bases from J, the junction contained 4 bases not matched to a gene. This CDR3 comprises 14 residues. Germline assignment: CDR1 MNHEY and CDR2 SVGAGI. CDR3 amino acids: CASSSGTVNQPQHF. The CDR3 bases are TGTGCCAGCAGTTCCGGGACAGTTAATCAGCCCCAGCATTTT.

The V call is TRBV6-4, the J call TRBJ2-7; TRBD2 might be the D (6 bases). The V end was cut by 0 bases, the J end by 1 base, with 13 bases between. The CDR3 loop spans 16 amino acids. The germline gives CDR1 MRHNA, CDR2 SNTAGT. In DNA, the CDR3 is TGTGCCAGCAGTGACTCACGGGGGACCAAATCCTACGAGCAGTACTTC. It encodes CASSDSRGTKSYEQYF.

The genes are TRBV10-3 and TRBJ1-5; no reliable D call. Trimming cost V 8 bases and J 7 bases, with 9 bases left between them. The CDR3 sequence is 11 residues long. Germline values: CDR1 ENHRY, CDR2 SYGVKD. CDR3 in amino acids: CAISVGQPQHF. The CDR3 DNA follows: TGTGCCATCTCGGTGGGGCAGCCCCAGCATTTT.

The CDR3 loop reads CASSVVGSGLTDTQYF. The CDR3 nucleotides read TGTGCCAGCAGCGTAGTGGGTAGCGGACTCACAGATACGCAGTATTTT. The chain has TRBV9 and TRBJ2-3, with D maybe TRBD2 (6 bases). CDR3 length equals 16 residues. Germline V gives CDR1 SGDLS, CDR2 YYNGEE. The V end was cut by 0 bases, the J end by 2 bases, with 13 bases between. The whole variable domain, filled in from reference TRBV9 and TRBJ2-3, reads DSGVTQTPKHLITATGQRVTLRCSPRSGDLSVYWYQQSLDQGLQFLIQYYNGEERAKGNILERFSAQQFPDLHSELNLSSLELGDSALYFCASSVVGSGLTDTQYFGPGTRLTVL.